The T cell receptor beta chain described here comes from a study of OX40 agonist ivuxolimab in advanced cancers. Study as a whole: A male proportion of 82.7% was recorded, with mean age about 60 years and range roughly 23 to 79.

Germline assignment: CDR1 LNHDA and CDR2 SQIVND (reference sequence). Trimming took 1 base from V and 6 from J, leaving 4 bases between them. This CDR3 spans 11 amino acids. Study findings and constraints: In general, CD8+ T cells held more expanded clones than CD4+ did, on average. Antigens targeted by the expanded peripheral T cells were not determined. Compared with others, partial responders at 0.1-3.0 mg/kg displayed clonal expansion among the lowest.

Here immunoSEQ multiplex PCR was the method, and the copy in TCRdb shows in-frame clones only, minus some. The repertoire includes some 52,000 clones, 85% to 95% of them detected once, and 24% sits in the top ten. Comment on this clone: The target antigen is unknown.

The specimen comprised CD4+ or CD8+ T cells sorted from blood, sampled in a trial of the OX40 agonist ivuxolimab. The J gene is TRBJ2-7, the V gene TRBV19; D unresolved. The sequence was collected from an adult with an advanced solid tumor such as melanoma, head and neck, liver or kidney cancer. The CDR3 DNA follows: TGTGCCAGTAGTATAGGGGGCGAGCAGTACTTC. Amino acids: CASSIGGEQYF.